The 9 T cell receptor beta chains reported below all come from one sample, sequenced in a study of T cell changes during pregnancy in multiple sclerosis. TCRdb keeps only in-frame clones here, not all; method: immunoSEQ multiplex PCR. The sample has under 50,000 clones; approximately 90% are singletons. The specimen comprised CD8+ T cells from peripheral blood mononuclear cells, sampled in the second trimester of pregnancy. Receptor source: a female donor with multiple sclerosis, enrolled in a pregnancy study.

The CDR3 sequence: CASSAGGFTEAFF. In DNA form, the CDR3 reads TGTGCCAGCAGCGCAGGGGGCTTCACTGAAGCTTTCTTT. V and J are TRBV9 and TRBJ1-1, with TRBD1 matching over 8 bases. Germline V gives CDR1 SGDLS, CDR2 YYNGEE. The trim removed 3 bases at V and 4 bases at J, leaving 2 bases unmatched. There are 13 residues in the CDR3.

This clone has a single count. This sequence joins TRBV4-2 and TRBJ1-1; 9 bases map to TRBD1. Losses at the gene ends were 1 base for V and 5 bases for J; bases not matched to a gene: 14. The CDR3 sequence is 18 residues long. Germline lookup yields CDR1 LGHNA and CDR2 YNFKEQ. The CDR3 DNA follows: TGTGCCAGCAGCCAAGGAGGGGTCTTGAGACAGGGGGGAACTGAAGCTTTCTTT. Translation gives CASSQGGVLRQGGTEAFF.

For the CDR3, the DNA is TGCGCCAGCAGCCAAGTAATAAGCGTCAGAGCTAACTATGGCTACACCTTC. It encodes CASSQVISVRANYGYTF. V and J are TRBV4-1 and TRBJ1-2; D call uncertain. The V end lost 1 base, the J end lost 0 bases, and 15 bases lay between the germline ends. CDR1 and CDR2 from the germline V gene are MGHRA and YSYEKL. CDR3 length equals 17 residues.

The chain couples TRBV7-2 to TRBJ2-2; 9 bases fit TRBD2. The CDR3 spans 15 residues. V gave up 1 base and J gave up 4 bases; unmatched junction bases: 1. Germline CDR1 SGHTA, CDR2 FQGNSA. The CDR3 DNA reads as TGTGCCAGCAGCTTAGGCGGGGGGGCCACCGGGGAGCTGTTTTTT. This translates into CASSLGGGATGELFF.

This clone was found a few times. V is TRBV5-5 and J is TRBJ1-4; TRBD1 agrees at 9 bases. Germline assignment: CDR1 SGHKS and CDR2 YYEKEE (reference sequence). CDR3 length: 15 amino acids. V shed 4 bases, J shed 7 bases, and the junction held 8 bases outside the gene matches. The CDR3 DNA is TGTGCCAGCAGCCAGTGGACAGGGGCGCTTGAAAAACTGTTTTTT. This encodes CASSQWTGALEKLFF.

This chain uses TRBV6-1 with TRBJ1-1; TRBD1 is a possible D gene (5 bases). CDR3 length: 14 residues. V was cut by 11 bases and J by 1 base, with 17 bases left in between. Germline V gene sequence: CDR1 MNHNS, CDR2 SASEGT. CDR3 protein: CASPRAGANTEAFF. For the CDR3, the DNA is TGTGCCTCCCCCAGGGCAGGTGCGAACACTGAAGCTTTCTTT.

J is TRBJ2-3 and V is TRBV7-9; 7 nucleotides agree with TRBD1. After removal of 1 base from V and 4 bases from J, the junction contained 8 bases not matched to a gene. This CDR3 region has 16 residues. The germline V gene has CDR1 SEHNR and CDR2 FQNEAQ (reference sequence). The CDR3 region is CASSLGTGALPDTQYF. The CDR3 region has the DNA TGTGCCAGCAGCTTAGGAACAGGGGCTCTACCAGATACGCAGTATTTT.

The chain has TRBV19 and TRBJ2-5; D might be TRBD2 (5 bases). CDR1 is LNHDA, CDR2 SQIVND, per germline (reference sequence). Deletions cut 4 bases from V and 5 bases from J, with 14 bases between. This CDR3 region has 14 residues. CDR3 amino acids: CASSTRTGVETQYF. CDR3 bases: TGTGCCAGTAGTACGCGGACTGGAGTTGAGACCCAGTACTTC. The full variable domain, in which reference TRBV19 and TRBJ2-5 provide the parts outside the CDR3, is DGGITQSPKYLFRKEGQNVTLSCEQNLNHDAMYWYRQDPGQGLRLIYYSQIVNDFQKGDIAEGYSVSREKKESFPLTVTSAQKNPTAFYLCASSTRTGVETQYFGPGTRLLVL.

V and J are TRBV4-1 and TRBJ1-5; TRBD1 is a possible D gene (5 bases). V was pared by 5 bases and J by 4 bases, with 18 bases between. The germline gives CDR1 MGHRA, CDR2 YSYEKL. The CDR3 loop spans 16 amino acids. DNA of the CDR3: TGCGCCAGCAGCTCTTTCATAGACAGTTTAAATCAGCCCCAGCATTTT. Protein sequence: CASSSFIDSLNQPQHF.